The entry below describes one T cell receptor (beta chain). Its antigen is as yet unknown. A second PCR of about 7 to 12 cycles used a sample-barcoded 5' primer and a J-beta primer mix. Every sample gave at least 3 million paired-end reads containing CDR3. TCRdb re-derived calls from the 5' RACE reads in MiXCR, one entry per CDR3 protein. The sample consists of about 940,000 distinct CDR3 sequences, around 48% of them appearing once. This sample stems from a study of blood T cells in healthy people across ages. Findings and caveats of the study: Higher diversity and more naive CD4+ cells were features of long-lived donors, compared to aged donors. Older individuals had lower TCR beta diversity per million T cells (the decline was roughly linear). The diversity estimates, figures obtained from one million T cells, were considered underestimates.

The germline V gene has CDR1 ENHRY and CDR2 SYGVKD. This CDR3 has 13 amino acids. Deletions cut 6 bases from V and 9 bases from J, with 15 bases between. The chain is built from TRBV10-3 and TRBJ2-1; a possible D gene is TRBD2 (7 bases). Material for sequencing was blood. The sequence was obtained from a man between 25 and 39 years old in good health. The DNA for the CDR3 is TGTGCCATCAGAGGATCGGGGGGCGGTGAGCAGTTCTTC. Residues: CAIRGSGGGEQFF.